This T cell receptor (beta chain) was sequenced for a study of Tregs in tolerant kidney transplant recipients. The study, taken as a whole, reports: No direct test of biological reproducibility was done here.

To note about this clone: Its specificity is not known.

The table came from immunoSEQ multiplex PCR; TCRdb's copy has only in-frame clones and leaves some out. The sample yields about 120,000 clones, approximately 90% seen once. CDR3 length: 16 amino acids. Germline loops: CDR1 SGHVS, CDR2 FQNEAQ. J lost 7 bases, V lost 5 bases, and 8 bases had no gene match. Unstimulated Tregs (CD4+CD25+CD127-) and CD4+CD25- non-Tregs were sorted from PBMCs. The rearrangement uses TRBV7-8 and TRBJ2-1; TRBD2 matches at 13 bases. The material sequenced was CD4+ T cells from blood. The source of this sequence is a human donor in good health. DNA for the CDR3: TGTGCCAGCAGCCTTCAGGGACTAGCGGGAATGAATGAGCAGTTCTTC. Its translation: CASSLQGLAGMNEQFF.